These T cell receptor beta chains were read from a single sample in a study of T cells after yellow fever vaccination. Each CDR3 protein is one row after TCRdb ran MiXCR on the 5' RACE reads. The sample holds roughly 300,000 distinct CDR3 sequences, 6.5% to 8.5% seen once. This specimen was PBMCs, taken approximately 40 days after the first yellow fever vaccination. All receptors come from a man younger than 35 who received the YFV17D yellow fever vaccine. CDR3s include the opening cysteine and the closing phenylalanine or tryptophan. Each record gives: D gene, J gene, V gene, clone size, CDR3 protein, CDR3 DNA. A D gene is named only where the DNA matches it firmly. The size field is filled for only some rows; it gives once, few, many or a size class.

NA	TRBJ1-2	TRBV7-8	few	CASSLARGDDYGYTF	TGTGCCAGCAGCTTAGCGCGGGGGGATGACTATGGCTACACCTTC
NA	TRBJ2-6	TRBV6-1	NA	CASRPSGASLSGANVLTF	TGTGCCAGCAGACCTTCGGGAGCTTCCCTCTCTGGGGCCAACGTCCTGACTTTC
NA	TRBJ1-6	TRBV4-3	few	CASSQDQAAGAYSPLHF	TGCGCCAGCAGCCAAGATCAAGCGGCGGGGGCTTATTCACCCCTCCACTTT
NA	TRBJ2-5	TRBV30	NA	CAWSVAGPETQYF	TGTGCCTGGAGTGTCGCAGGTCCGGAGACCCAGTACTTC
NA	TRBJ1-5	TRBV18	many	CASSPRPLRGNQPQHF	TGTGCCAGCTCACCAAGGCCCCTAAGGGGCAATCAGCCCCAGCATTTT
TRBD1	TRBJ1-1	TRBV18	many	CASSRSGTGETEAFF	TGTGCCAGCTCACGCTCCGGGACAGGGGAGACTGAAGCTTTCTTT
NA	TRBJ1-5	TRBV6-1	NA	CASSPRRNQPQHF	TGTGCCAGCAGTCCGCGGCGCAATCAGCCCCAGCATTTT
NA	TRBJ2-6	TRBV20-1	few	CSARRAGPVLTF	TGCAGTGCTAGACGGGCAGGCCCCGTCCTGACTTTC
NA	TRBJ1-6	TRBV30	few	CAWTQGGSPLHF	TGTGCCTGGACACAGGGAGGGTCACCCCTCCACTTT
NA	TRBJ2-3	TRBV9	many	CASSLDSPTDTQYF	TGTGCCAGCAGCCTAGACTCCCCAACAGATACGCAGTATTTT
NA	TRBJ1-1	TRBV5-6	NA	CASSLRGPRHTEAFF	TGTGCCAGCAGCCTGCGCGGTCCACGGCACACCGAAGCTTTCTTT
NA	TRBJ1-5	TRBV9	many	CASSVIGGVGPQHF	TGTGCCAGCAGCGTAATAGGAGGAGTGGGGCCCCAGCATTTT
TRBD2	TRBJ2-3	TRBV12-3/TRBV12-4	NA	CTRSDPGLAGALSTDTQYF	TGTACCCGCAGTGACCCTGGACTAGCGGGGGCCCTTAGCACAGATACGCAGTATTTT
NA	TRBJ2-7	TRBV13	few	CASSDLGGGEQYF	TGTGCCAGCAGCGACCTCGGGGGCGGCGAGCAGTACTTC
NA	TRBJ1-1	TRBV6-5	many	CASSYSWEMNTEAFF	TGTGCCAGCAGTTACTCTTGGGAAATGAACACTGAAGCTTTCTTT
NA	TRBJ1-5	TRBV18	NA	CASSPVRSNQPQHF	TGTGCCAGCTCACCGGTGCGGAGCAATCAGCCCCAGCATTTT
TRBD1	TRBJ2-4	TRBV7-2	NA	CASRRDSKNIQYF	TGTGCCAGCAGAAGGGACAGCAAAAACATTCAGTACTTC
TRBD2	TRBJ2-1	TRBV12-3/TRBV12-4	NA	CASSRTSGAEFF	TGTGCCAGCAGTCGGACTAGCGGGGCGGAGTTCTTC
TRBD1	TRBJ2-3	TRBV7-3	few	CASSLQYPGQGADTQYF	TGTGCCAGCAGCTTACAGTACCCGGGACAGGGGGCCGATACGCAGTATTTT
NA	TRBJ1-4	TRBV9	few	CASSVDPAEKLFF	TGTGCCAGCAGCGTAGACCCAGCCGAAAAACTGTTTTTT